This T cell receptor (beta chain) derives from a study of post-analysis software for immune sequencing data. Study at large: Included among the disease courses, which were recorded for the cohort, were relapsing-remitting, secondary progressive and progressive-relapsing multiple sclerosis. Whole-study results and caveats: Higher frequency in patients than in controls was seen for a handful of TRBV segments, with TRBV5-6, TRBV5-1 and TRBV20-1 among them. The study found significantly lower normalized Chao1 diversity in multiple sclerosis patients than in controls. Under the F measure, samples that were prepared in one batch clustered strongly together.

CDR1 is MNHNY and CDR2 is SVGAGI in the germline V gene (reference sequence). The CDR3 contains 16 residues. The V gene lost 7 bases and the J gene lost 0 bases, with 17 bases spanning the gap. Many counts were recorded for this clonotype. Its target is unknown. Unique molecular identifiers were carried by the TCR beta cDNA libraries. A population of about 0.95 to 10 million T cells gave rise to a few hundred thousand cDNA molecules. TCRdb re-called the PCR reads with MiXCR, one entry per CDR3 protein. The table includes hundreds of thousands of distinct CDR3 sequences, 36% detected once. The chain joins TRBV6-6 to TRBJ2-3; no clear D gene. This sequence originates from a girl aged 5-17 years with multiple sclerosis. Sequencing was performed on blood. The CDR3 DNA sequence: TGTGCCAGCACCAAGTGGATGTCTGGGAGCACAGATACGCAGTATTTT. Residues: CASTKWMSGSTDTQYF.